Listed below are T cell receptor beta chains from one sample, sequenced in a study of OX40 agonist ivuxolimab in advanced cancers. The protocol was immunoSEQ multiplex PCR, while the TCRdb copy is restricted to in-frame clones and leaves out a portion. The data contain 55,000 to 80,000 clones, roughly 88% of them singletons. The sample consisted of CD4+ or CD8+ T cells sorted from blood, taken in a trial of the OX40 agonist ivuxolimab. Receptors originate from an adult with an advanced solid tumor such as melanoma, head and neck, liver or kidney cancer. Each CDR3 is given with its conserved first and last residue. A D gene is named only where the DNA matches it firmly. Clone size, where shown, is once, few, many, or a class for clones that have expanded.

D gene	V gene	clone size	J gene	CDR3 protein	CDR3 DNA
TRBD2	TRBV5-4	NA	TRBJ2-5	CASSRGTSFSGTQYF	TGTGCCAGCAGCCGAGGGACTAGTTTTTCCGGGACCCAGTACTTC
NA	TRBV11-3	NA	TRBJ2-5	CASSLQETQYF	TGTGCCAGCAGCCTCCAAGAGACCCAGTACTTC
TRBD1	TRBV18	NA	TRBJ2-4	CASSPQQGQIAKNIQYF	TGTGCCAGCTCACCACAACAGGGGCAAATAGCCAAAAACATTCAGTACTTC
NA	TRBV27	NA	TRBJ2-3	CASRLYPSTDTQYF	TGTGCCAGCAGGTTATACCCTAGCACAGATACGCAGTATTTT
NA	TRBV19	NA	TRBJ2-5	CASRKDSGQETQYF	TGTGCCAGTAGAAAGGACAGCGGCCAGGAGACCCAGTACTTC
NA	TRBV27	NA	TRBJ2-5	CASSLYGGLKLETQYF	TGTGCCAGCAGTTTATATGGGGGCCTAAAGTTGGAGACCCAGTACTTC
TRBD2	TRBV7-1	NA	TRBJ2-5	CASSLASRGAWETQYF	TGTGCCAGCAGCTTAGCGTCGCGGGGGGCGTGGGAGACCCAGTACTTC
NA	TRBV7-2	NA	TRBJ1-1	CASSLGFTNTEAFF	TGTGCCAGCAGCTTAGGATTCACGAACACTGAAGCTTTCTTT
TRBD2	TRBV9	NA	TRBJ2-5	CASGAGTSGMETQYF	TGTGCCAGCGGGGCCGGGACTAGCGGGATGGAGACCCAGTACTTC
TRBD1	TRBV7-9	NA	TRBJ2-1	CASSLNWGRTGLYNEQFF	TGTGCCAGCAGCTTAAATTGGGGCCGGACAGGGCTCTACAATGAGCAGTTCTTC
NA	TRBV11-2	NA	TRBJ2-3	CASSLGWRDTQYF	TGTGCCAGCAGCTTAGGATGGCGGGACACGCAGTATTTT
TRBD2	TRBV14	NA	TRBJ2-7	CASSQELAGVLAHEQYF	TGTGCCAGCAGCCAAGAACTAGCGGGCGTTCTCGCCCACGAGCAGTACTTC
TRBD2	TRBV19	NA	TRBJ2-4	CASSARAVAGGDIQYF	TGTGCCAGTAGTGCCCGGGCGGTAGCGGGAGGAGACATTCAGTACTTC
NA	TRBV7-2	NA	TRBJ2-3	CASSLLSTDTQYF	TGTGCCAGCAGCCTACTATCGACAGATACGCAGTATTTT
TRBD2	TRBV6-1	NA	TRBJ2-2	CASSPLAGNTGELFF	TGTGCCAGCAGTCCCCTAGCGGGAAACACCGGGGAGCTGTTTTTT
TRBD2	TRBV7-9	NA	TRBJ2-5	CASSRGLAGRSETQYF	TGTGCCAGCAGCCGGGGACTAGCGGGAAGGAGCGAGACCCAGTACTTC
NA	TRBV11-2	few	TRBJ2-7	CASSLTGNYEQYF	TGTGCCAGCAGCTTGACGGGAAACTACGAGCAGTACTTC
TRBD2	TRBV6-6	NA	TRBJ2-7	CASSYEVAGALYF	TGTGCCAGCAGTTACGAGGTAGCGGGAGCCCTGTACTTC
TRBD1	TRBV7-7	NA	TRBJ1-4	CASSATPGQGARLFF	TGTGCCAGCAGCGCTACACCGGGACAGGGGGCTAGACTGTTTTTT
NA	TRBV7-9	NA	TRBJ2-5	CASSFIGIETQYF	TGTGCCAGCAGCTTTATCGGAATCGAGACCCAGTACTTC
TRBD2	TRBV6-1	NA	TRBJ2-5	CASSELGTSGSHPQETQYF	TGTGCCAGCAGTGAACTTGGGACTAGCGGGAGCCACCCCCAAGAGACCCAGTACTTC
TRBD1	TRBV4-1	NA	TRBJ1-6	CASSQDRPGTGDNSPLHF	TGCGCCAGCAGCCAAGACAGACCCGGGACAGGCGATAATTCACCCCTCCACTTT
NA	TRBV18	NA	TRBJ1-1	CASSLGQNTEAFF	TGTGCCAGCTCCCTCGGGCAGAACACTGAAGCTTTCTTT
TRBD1	TRBV28	NA	TRBJ2-7	CASRTGLKYEQYF	TGTGCCAGCAGGACAGGGCTTAAATACGAGCAGTACTTC
TRBD1	TRBV11-3	NA	TRBJ2-7	CASSLGHRDSSSYEQYF	TGTGCCAGCAGCTTAGGACACCGGGACAGTTCTTCCTACGAGCAGTACTTC
NA	TRBV28	once	TRBJ2-3	CASSAPQPEHDTQYF	TGTGCCAGCAGCGCTCCCCAGCCGGAGCACGATACGCAGTATTTT
TRBD2	TRBV5-1	NA	TRBJ2-7	CASSVGLAGYEQYF	TGCGCCAGCAGCGTGGGACTAGCGGGATACGAGCAGTACTTC
NA	TRBV18	NA	TRBJ1-3	CASSSGSYSGNTIYF	TGTGCCAGCTCATCCGGGTCCTACTCTGGAAACACCATATATTTT
NA	TRBV29-1	NA	TRBJ1-2	CSVDGPYYGYTF	TGCAGCGTTGACGGCCCTTACTATGGCTACACCTTC
NA	TRBV28	NA	TRBJ2-5	CASSTGGQLETQYF	TGTGCCAGCAGTACCGGCGGACAGTTAGAGACCCAGTACTTC
NA	TRBV5-1	NA	TRBJ1-1	CASSFKGPNTEAFF	TGCGCCAGCAGCTTCAAGGGCCCCAACACTGAAGCTTTCTTT
NA	TRBV5-1	NA	TRBJ2-7	CASSLGQGPYEQYF	TGCGCCAGCAGTCTCGGGCAGGGCCCCTACGAGCAGTACTTC
NA	TRBV11-3	NA	TRBJ2-5	CASSLDYYQETQYF	TGTGCCAGCAGCTTAGACTACTACCAAGAGACCCAGTACTTC